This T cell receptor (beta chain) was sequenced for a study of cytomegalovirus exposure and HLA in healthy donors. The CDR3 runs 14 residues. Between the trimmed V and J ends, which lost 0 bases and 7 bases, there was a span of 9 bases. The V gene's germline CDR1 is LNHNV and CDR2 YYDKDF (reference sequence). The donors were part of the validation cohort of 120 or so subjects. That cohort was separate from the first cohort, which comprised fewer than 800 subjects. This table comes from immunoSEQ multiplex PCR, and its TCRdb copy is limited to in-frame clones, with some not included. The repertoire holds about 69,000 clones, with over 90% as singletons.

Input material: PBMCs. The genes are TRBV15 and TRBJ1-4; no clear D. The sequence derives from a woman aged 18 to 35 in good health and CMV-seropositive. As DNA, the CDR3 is TGTGCCACCAGCAGAGATGTGGGAGGTGAAAAACTGTTTTTT. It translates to CATSRDVGGEKLFF. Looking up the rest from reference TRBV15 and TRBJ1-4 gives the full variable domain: DAMVIQNPRYQVTQFGKPVTLSCSQTLNHNVMYWYQQKSSQAPKLLFHYYDKDFNNEADTPDNFQSRRPNTSFCFLDIRSPGLGDTAMYLCATSRDVGGEKLFFGSGTQLSVL.